Each of the 5 T cell receptor beta chains below was sequenced from the same sample in a study of human T cells and chemical hapten exposure. Via MiXCR, TCRdb re-called the RACE reads, giving one row per CDR3 protein. The sample has approximately 89,000 distinct CDR3 sequences; 9.5% to 13% are singletons. Time point noted: patch test 2, 6 weeks after DPC sensitization. Treatment here: therapeutic diphenylcyclopropenone sensitization with weekly scalp DPC. This sample comprised whole blood, obtained in connection with sensitization to the hapten diphenylcyclopropenone (DPC). The receptors here all came from a woman aged 25 to 39 with alopecia areata. Some clones in this sample may be carry-over from other donors' samples.

This clonotype has a handful of counts. V and J are TRBV27 and TRBJ2-5, with D maybe TRBD1 (5 bases). The length of the CDR3 is 12 residues. The germline CDR1 and CDR2 sequences are MNHEY and SMNVEV (reference sequence). Trimming removed 4 bases from V and 6 bases from J, with 9 bases in between. CDR3 region: CASSSMGQTQYF. DNA of the CDR3: TGTGCCAGCAGTTCCATGGGGCAGACCCAGTACTTC.

This clonotype occurred many times. V and J are TRBV4-3 and TRBJ2-2; D perhaps matches TRBD2 (5 bases). The ends were cut back, 0 bases at V and 0 bases at J, with 8 bases in the middle. The CDR3 is 16 amino acids. Per germline, CDR1 LGHNA and CDR2 YSLEER. The CDR3 is CASSQDPGTNTGELFF. The CDR3 nucleotides read TGCGCCAGCAGCCAAGACCCGGGGACGAACACCGGGGAGCTGTTTTTT.

This clonotype was seen at least ten times. The chain recombines TRBV20-1 with TRBJ1-1; D call uncertain. Trimming shortened V by 3 bases and J by 4 bases, and 9 bases separated the two germline ends. The germline V gene encodes CDR1 DFQATT and CDR2 SNEGSKA (reference sequence). The CDR3 loop spans 12 amino acids. The chain's CDR3 is CSARERFTEAFF. In nucleotides, the CDR3 is TGCAGTGCTAGGGAAAGGTTCACTGAAGCTTTCTTT.

This clonotype was seen a few times. This chain uses TRBV29-1 with TRBJ2-3; no clear D. The CDR3 totals 13 residues. Trimming pared 4 bases from V and 2 bases from J, leaving 10 bases between. The V gene's germline CDR1 is SQVTM and CDR2 ANQGSEA. The CDR3 loop is CSVGPPYTDTQYF. CDR3 bases: TGCAGCGTTGGCCCCCCCTACACAGATACGCAGTATTTT.

The table lists this clonotype with a few counts. Here the CDR3 reads CASSIDRGREKLFF. Here the CDR3 DNA reads TGTGCCAGCAGTATTGACAGGGGGCGAGAAAAACTGTTTTTT. The J gene is TRBJ1-4, the V gene TRBV2; TRBD1 agrees at 10 bases. Germline lookup yields CDR1 SNHLY and CDR2 FYNNEI. V was pared by 5 bases and J by 8 bases, with 5 bases of the junction left unmatched. The CDR3 covers 14 residues.